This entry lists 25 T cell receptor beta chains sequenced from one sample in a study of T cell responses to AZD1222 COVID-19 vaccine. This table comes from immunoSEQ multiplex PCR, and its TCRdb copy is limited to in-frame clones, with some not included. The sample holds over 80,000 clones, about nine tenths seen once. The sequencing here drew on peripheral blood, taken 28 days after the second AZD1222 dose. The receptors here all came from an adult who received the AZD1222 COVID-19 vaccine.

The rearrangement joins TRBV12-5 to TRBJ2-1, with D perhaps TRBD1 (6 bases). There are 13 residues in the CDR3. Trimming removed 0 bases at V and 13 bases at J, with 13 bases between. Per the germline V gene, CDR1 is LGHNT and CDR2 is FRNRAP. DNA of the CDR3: TGTGCTAGTGGTTTGGTACTAGGACAGACCCAGTTCTTC. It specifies CASGLVLGQTQFF.

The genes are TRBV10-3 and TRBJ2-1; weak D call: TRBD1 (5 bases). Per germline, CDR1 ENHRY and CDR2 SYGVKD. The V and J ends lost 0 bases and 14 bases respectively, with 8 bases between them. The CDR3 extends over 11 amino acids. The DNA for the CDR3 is TGTGCCATCAGTGAGTCGACAGCGAAGTTCTTC. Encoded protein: CAISESTAKFF.

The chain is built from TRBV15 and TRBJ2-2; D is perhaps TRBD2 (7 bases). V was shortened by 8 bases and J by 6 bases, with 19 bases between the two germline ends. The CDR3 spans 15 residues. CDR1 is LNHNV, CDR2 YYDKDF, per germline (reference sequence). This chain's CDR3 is CATVGAGRRAGELFF. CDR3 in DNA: TGTGCCACCGTGGGGGCCGGGAGGAGAGCCGGGGAGCTGTTTTTT.

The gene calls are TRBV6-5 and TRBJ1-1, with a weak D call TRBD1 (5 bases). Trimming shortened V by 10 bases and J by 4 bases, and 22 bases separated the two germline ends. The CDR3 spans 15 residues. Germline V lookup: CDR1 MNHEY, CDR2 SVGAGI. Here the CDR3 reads CATSPGQGSITEAFF. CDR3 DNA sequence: TGTGCCACCTCCCCAGGGCAGGGTTCGATCACTGAAGCTTTCTTT.

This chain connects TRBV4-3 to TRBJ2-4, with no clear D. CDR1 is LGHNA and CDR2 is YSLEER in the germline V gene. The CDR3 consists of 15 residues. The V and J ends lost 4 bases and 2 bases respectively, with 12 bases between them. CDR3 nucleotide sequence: TGCGCCAGCAGCCCGGAATATGGGCCCAAAAACATTCAGTACTTC. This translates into CASSPEYGPKNIQYF.

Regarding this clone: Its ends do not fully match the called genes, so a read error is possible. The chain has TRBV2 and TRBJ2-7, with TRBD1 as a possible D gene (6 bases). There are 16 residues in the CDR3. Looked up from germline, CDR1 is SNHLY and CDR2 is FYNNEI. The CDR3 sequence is CASRAWDTKNSHEQYF. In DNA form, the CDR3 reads TGTGCCAGCAGGGCCTGGGACACCAAGAACTCCCACGAGCAGTACTTC.

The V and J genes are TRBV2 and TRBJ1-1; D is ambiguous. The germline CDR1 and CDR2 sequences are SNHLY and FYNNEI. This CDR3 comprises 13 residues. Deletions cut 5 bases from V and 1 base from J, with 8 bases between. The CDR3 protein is CASSSLPNTEAFF. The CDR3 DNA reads TGTGCCAGCAGTTCCTTACCGAACACTGAAGCTTTCTTT.

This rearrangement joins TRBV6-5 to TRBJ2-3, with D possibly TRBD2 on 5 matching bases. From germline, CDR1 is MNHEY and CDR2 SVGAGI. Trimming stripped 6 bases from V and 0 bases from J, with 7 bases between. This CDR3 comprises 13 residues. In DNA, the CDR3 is TGTGCCAGCAGATGGGAGAGCACAGATACGCAGTATTTT. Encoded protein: CASRWESTDTQYF.

The CDR3 nucleotides read TGTGCCAGCAGCTTAGGCTTGAGGGGGGGCACAGATACGCAGTATTTT. Translating gives CASSLGLRGGTDTQYF. This chain links TRBV7-2 with TRBJ2-3; D might be TRBD1 or TRBD2, each matching 6 bases. V was trimmed by 1 base and J by 1 base, leaving 12 bases between them. Germline CDR1 reads SGHTA; CDR2 reads FQGNSA. The CDR3 is 16 residues long.

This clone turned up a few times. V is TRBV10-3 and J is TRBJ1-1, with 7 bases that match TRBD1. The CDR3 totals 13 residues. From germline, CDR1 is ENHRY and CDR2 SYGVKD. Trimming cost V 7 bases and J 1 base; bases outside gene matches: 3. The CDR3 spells CAITGTANTEAFF. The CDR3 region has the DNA TGTGCCATCACCGGGACAGCGAACACTGAAGCTTTCTTT.

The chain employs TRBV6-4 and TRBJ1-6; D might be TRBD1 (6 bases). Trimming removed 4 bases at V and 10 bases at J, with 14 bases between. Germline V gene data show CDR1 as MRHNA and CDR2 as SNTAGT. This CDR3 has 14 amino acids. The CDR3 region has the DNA TGTGCCAGCAGTGCGGACAGTTGGCGGTCACCCCTCCACTTT. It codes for CASSADSWRSPLHF.

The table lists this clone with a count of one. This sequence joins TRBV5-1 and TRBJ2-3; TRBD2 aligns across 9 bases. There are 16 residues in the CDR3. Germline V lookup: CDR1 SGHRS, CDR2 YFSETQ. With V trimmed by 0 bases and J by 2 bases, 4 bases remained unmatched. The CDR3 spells CASSLALAGHTDTQYF. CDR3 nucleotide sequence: TGCGCCAGCAGCTTGGCTCTAGCGGGGCACACAGATACGCAGTATTTT.

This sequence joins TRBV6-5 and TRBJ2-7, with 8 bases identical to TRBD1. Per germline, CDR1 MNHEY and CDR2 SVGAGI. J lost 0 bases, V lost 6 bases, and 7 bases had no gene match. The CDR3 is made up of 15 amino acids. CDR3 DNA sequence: TGTGCCAGCAGGGTAAGACAGGGGACCTCCTACGAGCAGTACTTC. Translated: CASRVRQGTSYEQYF.

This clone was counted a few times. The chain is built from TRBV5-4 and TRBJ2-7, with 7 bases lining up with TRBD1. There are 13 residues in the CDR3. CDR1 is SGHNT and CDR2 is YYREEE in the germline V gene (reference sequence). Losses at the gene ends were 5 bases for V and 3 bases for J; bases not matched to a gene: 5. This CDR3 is CASSRDSYYEQYF. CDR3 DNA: TGTGCCAGCAGTAGGGACAGCTACTACGAGCAGTACTTC. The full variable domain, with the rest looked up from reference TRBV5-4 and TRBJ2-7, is ETGVTQSPTHLIKTRGQQVTLRCSSQSGHNTVSWYQQALGQGPQFIFQYYREEENGRGNFPPRFSGLQFPNYSSELNVNALELDDSALYLCASSRDSYYEQYFGPGTRLTVT.

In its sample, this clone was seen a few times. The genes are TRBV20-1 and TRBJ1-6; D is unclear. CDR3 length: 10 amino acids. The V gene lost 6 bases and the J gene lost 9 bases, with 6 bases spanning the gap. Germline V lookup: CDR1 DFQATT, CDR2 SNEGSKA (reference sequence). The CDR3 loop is CSARRSPLHF. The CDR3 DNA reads TGCAGTGCCCGTCGTTCACCCCTCCACTTT.

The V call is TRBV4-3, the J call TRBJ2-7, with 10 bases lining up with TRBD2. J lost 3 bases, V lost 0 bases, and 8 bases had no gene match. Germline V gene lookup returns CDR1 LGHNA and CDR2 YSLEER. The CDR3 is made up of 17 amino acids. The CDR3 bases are TGCGCCAGCAGCCAAGAAAGGCTAGCGGGGGCATACTACGAGCAGTACTTC. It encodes CASSQERLAGAYYEQYF.

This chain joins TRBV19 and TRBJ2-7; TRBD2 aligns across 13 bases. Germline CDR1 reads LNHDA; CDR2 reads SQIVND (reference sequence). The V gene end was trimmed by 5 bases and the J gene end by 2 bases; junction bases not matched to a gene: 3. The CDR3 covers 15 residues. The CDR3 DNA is TGTGCCAGTAGTCGGACTAGCGGGAGTCCCTACGAGCAGTACTTC. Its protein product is CASSRTSGSPYEQYF.

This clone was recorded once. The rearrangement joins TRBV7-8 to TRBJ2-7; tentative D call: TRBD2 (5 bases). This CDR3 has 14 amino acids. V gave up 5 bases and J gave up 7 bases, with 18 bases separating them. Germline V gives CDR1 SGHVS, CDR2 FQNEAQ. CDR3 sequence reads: CASSLLRRSGEQYF. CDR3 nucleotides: TGTGCCAGCAGCCTCCTGAGGAGATCGGGAGAGCAGTACTTC.

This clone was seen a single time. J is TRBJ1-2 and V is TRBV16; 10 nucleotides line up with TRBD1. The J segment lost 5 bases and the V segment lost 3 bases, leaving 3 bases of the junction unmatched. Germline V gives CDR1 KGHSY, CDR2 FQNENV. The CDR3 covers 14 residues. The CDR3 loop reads CASSQGQGLYGYTF. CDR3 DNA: TGTGCCAGCAGCCAGGGACAGGGGTTGTATGGCTACACCTTC.

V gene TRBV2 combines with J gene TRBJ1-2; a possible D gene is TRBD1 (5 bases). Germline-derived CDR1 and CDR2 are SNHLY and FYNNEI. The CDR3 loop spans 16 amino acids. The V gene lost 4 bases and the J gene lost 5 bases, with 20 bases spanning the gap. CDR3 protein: CASSASWRATEYGYTF. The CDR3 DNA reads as TGTGCCAGCAGTGCGAGCTGGAGAGCGACAGAGTATGGCTACACCTTC.

The CDR3 nucleotides read TGTGCCACTGGTACTAGCGGGACCTACAATGAGCAGTTCTTC. It specifies CATGTSGTYNEQFF. This chain links TRBV24-1 with TRBJ2-1, with 10 bases that match TRBD2. The CDR3 loop spans 14 amino acids. The germline V gene has CDR1 KGHDR and CDR2 SFDVKD. V was clipped by 10 bases and J by 2 bases; unmatched bases: 4.

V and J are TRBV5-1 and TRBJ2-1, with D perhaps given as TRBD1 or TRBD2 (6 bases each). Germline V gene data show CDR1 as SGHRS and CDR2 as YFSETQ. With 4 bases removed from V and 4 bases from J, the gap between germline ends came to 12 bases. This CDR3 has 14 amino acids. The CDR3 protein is CASSEGGGYNEQFF. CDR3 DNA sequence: TGCGCCAGCAGCGAGGGGGGTGGATACAATGAGCAGTTCTTC.

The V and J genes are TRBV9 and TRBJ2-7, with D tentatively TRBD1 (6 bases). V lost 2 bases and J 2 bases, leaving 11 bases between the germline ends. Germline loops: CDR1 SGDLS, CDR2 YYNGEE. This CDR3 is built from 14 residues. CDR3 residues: CASSVSGVTYEQYF. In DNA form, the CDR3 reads TGTGCCAGCAGCGTCTCAGGGGTAACCTACGAGCAGTACTTC.

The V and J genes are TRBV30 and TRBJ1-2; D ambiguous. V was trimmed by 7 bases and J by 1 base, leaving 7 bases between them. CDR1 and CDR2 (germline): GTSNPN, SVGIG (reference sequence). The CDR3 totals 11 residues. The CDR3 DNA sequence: TGTGCCTTCGGGAATAACTATGGCTACACCTTC. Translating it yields CAFGNNYGYTF.

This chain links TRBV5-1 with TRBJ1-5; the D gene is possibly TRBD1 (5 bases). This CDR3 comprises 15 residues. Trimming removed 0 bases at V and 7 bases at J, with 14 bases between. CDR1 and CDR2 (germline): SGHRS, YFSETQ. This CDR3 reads CASSLEGAPRQPQHF. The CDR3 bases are TGCGCCAGCAGCTTGGAAGGGGCACCAAGACAGCCCCAGCATTTT.